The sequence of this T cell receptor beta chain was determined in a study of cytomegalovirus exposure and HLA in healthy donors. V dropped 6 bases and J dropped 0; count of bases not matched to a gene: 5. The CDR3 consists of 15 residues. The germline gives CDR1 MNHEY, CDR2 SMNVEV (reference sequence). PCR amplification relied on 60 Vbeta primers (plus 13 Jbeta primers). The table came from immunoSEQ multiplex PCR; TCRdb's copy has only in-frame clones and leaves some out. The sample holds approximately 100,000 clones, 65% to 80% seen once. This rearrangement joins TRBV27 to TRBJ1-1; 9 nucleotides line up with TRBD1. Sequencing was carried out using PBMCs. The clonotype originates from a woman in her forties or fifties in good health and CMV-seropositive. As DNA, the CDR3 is TGTGCCAGCAGAGGGACAGGGACCTTGAACACTGAAGCTTTCTTT. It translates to CASRGTGTLNTEAFF.